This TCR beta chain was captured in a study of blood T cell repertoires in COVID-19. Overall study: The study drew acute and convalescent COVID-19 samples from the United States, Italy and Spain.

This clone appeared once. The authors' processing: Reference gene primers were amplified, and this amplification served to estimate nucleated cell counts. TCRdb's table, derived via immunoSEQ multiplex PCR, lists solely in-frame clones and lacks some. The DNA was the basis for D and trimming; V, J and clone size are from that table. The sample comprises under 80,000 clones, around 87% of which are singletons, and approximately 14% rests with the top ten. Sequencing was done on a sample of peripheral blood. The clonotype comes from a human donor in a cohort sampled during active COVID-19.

CDR3 in DNA: TGTGCCAGCTCACCATTGGTCGGAGCCAAAAACATTCAGTACTTC. It codes for CASSPLVGAKNIQYF. This chain uses TRBV18 with TRBJ2-4; no reliable D call. The CDR3 is 15 amino acids. V was shortened by 2 bases and J by 0 bases, with 8 bases between the two germline ends. The germline V gene encodes CDR1 KGHSH and CDR2 LQKENI.